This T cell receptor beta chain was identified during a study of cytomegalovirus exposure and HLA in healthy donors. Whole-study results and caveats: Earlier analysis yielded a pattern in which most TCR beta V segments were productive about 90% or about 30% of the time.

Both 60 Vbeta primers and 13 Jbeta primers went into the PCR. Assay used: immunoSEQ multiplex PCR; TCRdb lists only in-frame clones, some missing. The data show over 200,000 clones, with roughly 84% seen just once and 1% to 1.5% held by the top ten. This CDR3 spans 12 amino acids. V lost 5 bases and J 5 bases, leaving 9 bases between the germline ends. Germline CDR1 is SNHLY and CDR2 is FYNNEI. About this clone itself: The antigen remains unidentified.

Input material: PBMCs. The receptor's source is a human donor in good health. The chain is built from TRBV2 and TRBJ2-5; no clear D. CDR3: CASSFSRETQYF. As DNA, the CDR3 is TGTGCCAGCAGTTTTAGCCGCGAGACCCAGTACTTC.